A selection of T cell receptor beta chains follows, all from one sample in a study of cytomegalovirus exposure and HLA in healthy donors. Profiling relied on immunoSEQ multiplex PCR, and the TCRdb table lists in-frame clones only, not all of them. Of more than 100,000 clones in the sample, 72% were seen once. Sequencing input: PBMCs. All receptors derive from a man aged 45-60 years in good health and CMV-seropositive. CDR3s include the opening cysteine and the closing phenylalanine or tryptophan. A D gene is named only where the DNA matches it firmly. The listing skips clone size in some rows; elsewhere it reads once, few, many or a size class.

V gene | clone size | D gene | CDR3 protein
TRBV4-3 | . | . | CASSQDFAASSYEQYF
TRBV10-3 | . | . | CAISDQNLYEQYF
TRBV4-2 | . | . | CASSRTGLVSGANVLTF
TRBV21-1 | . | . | CASSTRDNPPGDYGYTF
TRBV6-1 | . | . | CASSARVSSYEQYF
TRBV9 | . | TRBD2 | CASSPQVRLAGGTDTQYF
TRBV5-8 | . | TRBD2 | CASSLMGTSGRGATDTQYF
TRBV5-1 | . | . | CASSQRLGADEQFF
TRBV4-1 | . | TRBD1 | CASSQGNTGGAHEKLFF
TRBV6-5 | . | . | CASSYSGRPSYNEQFF
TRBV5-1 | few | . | CASSLQQDTQYF
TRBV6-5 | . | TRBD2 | CASSYSDLAGETQYF
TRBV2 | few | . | CASSPSTTRWSQFF
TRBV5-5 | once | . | CASSDAMRAFNEKLFF
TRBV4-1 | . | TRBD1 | CASSHSDRADQETQYF
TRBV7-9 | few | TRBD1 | CASSSSGTGGGYTF
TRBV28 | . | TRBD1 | CASSFGQGARYGYTF
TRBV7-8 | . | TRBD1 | CASSRGQGLADTQYF
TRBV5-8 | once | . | CASSLGLGEIDEKLFF
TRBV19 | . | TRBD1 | CASRTQTGVPGGELFF
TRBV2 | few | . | CASSLTSTDRSSYNEQFF
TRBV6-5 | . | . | CASSYTRGYEQYF
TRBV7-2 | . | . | CASSLGQGKETQYF
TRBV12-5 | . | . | CASGSGTGNTEAFF
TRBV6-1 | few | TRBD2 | CASSVTSGSLSGEQYF
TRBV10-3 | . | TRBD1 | CAISETGAFTEAFF
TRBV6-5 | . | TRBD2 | CASSSELAENTGELFF
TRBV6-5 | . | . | CASSTPSGFGEAFF
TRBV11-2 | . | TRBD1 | CASSSGTGYSGANVLTF
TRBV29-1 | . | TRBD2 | CSVLSGSGTYEQYF
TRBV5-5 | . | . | CAFQLWGDEVQPQHF
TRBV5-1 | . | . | CASSSLTGYTGELFF
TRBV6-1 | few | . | CASREAGAGNQPQHF
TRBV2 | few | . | CASRPTGTLSGANVLTF
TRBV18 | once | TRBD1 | CASSPVDRSDGYTF
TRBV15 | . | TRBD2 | CATSRVTGGAFNEQFF
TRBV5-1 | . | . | CASTWQGKNTEAFF
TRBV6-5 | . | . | CASSYSTNQPQHF
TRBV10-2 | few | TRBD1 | CASSGQGNTEAFF
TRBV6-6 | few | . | CASRASGELYEQYF
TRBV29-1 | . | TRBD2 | CSVTGLAGNQETQYF
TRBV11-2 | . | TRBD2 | CASSLGWTSGEQYF
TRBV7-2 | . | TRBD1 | CASSLNRGNTEAFF
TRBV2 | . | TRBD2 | CGSRSLTSLVDGELFF
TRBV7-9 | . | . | CASSLGGTDTQYF
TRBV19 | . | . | CASSPGGGSSVYEQYF
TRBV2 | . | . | CASRDAPWSTEAFF
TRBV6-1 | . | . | CASSNQMDYYTF
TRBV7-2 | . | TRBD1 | CASSLTRTGGKETQYF
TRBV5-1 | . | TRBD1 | CASSSTGGPGDEQFF
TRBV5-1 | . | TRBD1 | CASSQDGQGMAKNIQYF
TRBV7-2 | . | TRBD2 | CASTLEGTRADTQYF
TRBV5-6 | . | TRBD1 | CASSAGTGGLTQYF
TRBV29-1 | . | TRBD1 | CSARDRGGYEQFF
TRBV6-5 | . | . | CASSATGGGNYGYTF
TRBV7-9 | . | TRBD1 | CSSSRGTGGRGGNQPQHF
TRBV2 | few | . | CASAWEPGLDYEQYF
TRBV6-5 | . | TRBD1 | CASSKSDRGPPTLHF
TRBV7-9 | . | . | CASSSSGNQPQHF
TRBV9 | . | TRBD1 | CASSARTGGHATNEKLFF